The clone carrying this T cell receptor (beta chain) was found once. The V end lost 9 bases, the J end lost 2 bases, and 16 bases lay between the germline ends. CDR3 length: 14 amino acids. CDR1 and CDR2 from the germline V gene are LNHDA and SQIVND (reference sequence). The data belong to a study of blood T cell repertoires in COVID-19. Clones were sequenced by immunoSEQ multiplex PCR, and TCRdb holds only the in-frame ones, with some missing. The sample has approximately 250,000 clones, over 75% seen once; the top ten hold approximately 8.6%. The chain uses TRBV19 and TRBJ1-2; D not certain. The clonotype was recovered from a woman aged 50 to 60 with acute COVID-19. The sequenced material came from PBMCs or T cells enriched from blood (not recorded which). The CDR3 loop is CASLKRSTNYGYTF. The CDR3 coding sequence is TGTGCCAGCCTAAAAAGAAGTACCAACTATGGCTACACCTTC. Full variable domain (rest looked up from reference TRBV19 and TRBJ1-2): DGGITQSPKYLFRKEGQNVTLSCEQNLNHDAMYWYRQDPGQGLRLIYYSQIVNDFQKGDIAEGYSVSREKKESFPLTVTSAQKNPTAFYLCASLKRSTNYGYTFGSGTRLTVV.